Sequencing of this T cell receptor beta chain was carried out in a study of response to subunit inactivated influenza vaccine. Germline-derived CDR1 and CDR2 are MNHEY and SMNVEV (reference sequence). V gave up 0 bases and J gave up 4 bases; unmatched junction bases: 8. The length of the CDR3 is 16 residues. This clonotype was counted at least ten times. The antigen is not known. Study observations and caveats: Authors proposed each seasonal influenza vaccination draws in few new T cells.

TCRdb redid the calling of the RT-PCR reads with MiXCR, one entry per CDR3 protein. The sample has about 480,000 distinct CDR3 sequences, 25% seen once. This chain uses TRBV27 with TRBJ2-5; 7 positions agree with TRBD2. Sequencing was performed on CD4+ T cells sorted from PBMCs, taken around 5 days after vaccination. The source of this sequence is a man aged 50-60 years who received an inactivated influenza vaccine. The CDR3 sequence is CASSLSRQTSSETQYF. The CDR3 region has the DNA TGTGCCAGCAGTTTATCCCGCCAGACTAGCTCAGAGACCCAGTACTTC.